The TCR beta chain under discussion was sequenced for a study of blood T cell repertoires in COVID-19. Turning to the study itself: Both acute and convalescent COVID-19 samples were obtained from the United States, Italy and Spain. Sample material is recorded as cDNA or gDNA derived from T cells, B-cell-depleted T cells, or PBMCs.

Germline V CDR1 and CDR2: SGHVS, FQNEAQ. This CDR3 spans 17 amino acids. The V and J ends lost 5 bases and 0 bases respectively, with 14 bases between them. In its sample, this clone was seen a few times. Data came from immunoSEQ multiplex PCR; TCRdb stores just in-frame clones and leaves some out. Seen here are about 240,000 clones, more than 75% observed once, and the top ten hold around an eighth. The specimen was peripheral blood. The sequence derives from a woman in her fifties or sixties with active or convalescent COVID-19. The V and J genes are TRBV7-8 and TRBJ1-6; no reliable D call. This CDR3 reads CASSPRVGSSYNSPLHF. The DNA of the CDR3 is TGTGCCAGCAGCCCTCGAGTGGGGAGCTCCTATAATTCACCCCTCCACTTT.